This T cell receptor beta chain came from a study of blood T cells in healthy people across ages. Primed by a sample-barcoded 5' primer and a J-beta primer mix, a second PCR proceeded for roughly 6 to 12 cycles. One entry per CDR3 protein results from TCRdb running MiXCR on the 5' RACE reads. The data hold around 1,500,000 distinct CDR3 sequences, with 28% observed a single time. General observations from the study: Among long-lived donors, naive CD4+ cells were more numerous and diversity higher than in aged donors.

Remarks on this clonotype: Its specificity is unknown. The junction does not match germline at one end; this may be a read error.

Researchers report isolating at least 6.5 million PBMCs per sample. Samples each yielded at least 5.5 micrograms of total RNA. There are 14 residues in the CDR3. The germline V gene encodes CDR1 LNHDA and CDR2 SQIVND (reference sequence). The chain recombines TRBV19 with TRBJ2-7; the match to TRBD2 covers 7 bases. Material: blood. This TCR was recovered from a woman in her twenties or thirties in good health. CDR3 sequence (DNA): TGTGCCAGTAGTGGAAGCGGGACCCCCTACGCGCAGTACTTC. It is translated as CASSGSGTPYAQYF. Drawing the rest from reference TRBV19 and TRBJ2-7, the complete variable domain is DGGITQSPKYLFRKEGQNVTLSCEQNLNHDAMYWYRQDPGQGLRLIYYSQIVNDFQKGDIAEGYSVSREKKESFPLTVTSAQKNPTAFYLCASSGSGTPYAQYFGPGTRLTVT.